This T cell receptor (beta chain) was recorded in a study of T cells in Graves' hyperthyroidism and ophthalmopathy. In the study overall: Before any treatment, at initial diagnosis, peripheral blood was collected.

Not enrolled were patients with uncontrolled infection, other autoimmune disease, pregnancy or lactation. V lost 4 bases to trimming and J lost 7 bases; unmatched junction nucleotides: 7. The CDR3 contains 15 residues. Germline V gene lookup returns CDR1 SNHLY and CDR2 FYNNEI. Template material for amplifying TCR beta CDR3 regions consisted of RNA transcripts. TCR CDR3 underwent first-round RT-PCR with the HTBI primer set. TCRdb re-called the multiplex PCR reads with MiXCR, one entry per CDR3 protein. The sample yields 250,000 to 300,000 distinct CDR3 sequences, approximately 15% seen once. General study points: Ophthalmopathy cases were set apart from stable hyperthyroidism by a 13 V-J model.

This clonotype was picked up one time. Its specificity is not known. This clonotype originated in a woman aged 40 to 50 with Graves' hyperthyroidism that later progressed to Graves' ophthalmopathy. J is TRBJ2-1 and V is TRBV2; TRBD2 aligns across 10 bases. The sample consisted of blood. The CDR3 DNA sequence: TGTGCCAGCAGTGGCCTAGCGGGAGTAGTTAATGAGCAGTTCTTC. It translates to CASSGLAGVVNEQFF.